The T cell receptor (beta chain) described here comes from a study of T cells in tuberculosis. In the study overall: Blood was taken before or within 7 days of anti-tuberculosis therapy.

CDR3 size: 10 residues. Germline loops: CDR1 DFQATT, CDR2 SNEGSKA (reference sequence). TCRdb keeps only in-frame clones here, not all; method: immunoSEQ multiplex PCR. The sample consists of 30,000 or so clones, about 83% of them appearing once. Study-level findings and limits: A GMM-specific repertoire classifier reached approximately 90% accuracy, AUROC under 0.95.

To note about this clone: As yet, its antigen is unknown. The junction departs from the called germline gene at one end, perhaps through a read error.

Specified time point: new active TB diagnosis, blood taken before or within 7 days of starting treatment. Specimen: PBMCs, collected at tuberculosis diagnosis. The TCR originated in an adult with tuberculosis. V usage is TRBV20-1 and J usage is TRBJ1-1; 7 bases map to TRBD1. This CDR3 reads CSAETTGAIF. DNA for the CDR3: TGCAGTGCCGAAACAACAGGGGCCATCTTT.